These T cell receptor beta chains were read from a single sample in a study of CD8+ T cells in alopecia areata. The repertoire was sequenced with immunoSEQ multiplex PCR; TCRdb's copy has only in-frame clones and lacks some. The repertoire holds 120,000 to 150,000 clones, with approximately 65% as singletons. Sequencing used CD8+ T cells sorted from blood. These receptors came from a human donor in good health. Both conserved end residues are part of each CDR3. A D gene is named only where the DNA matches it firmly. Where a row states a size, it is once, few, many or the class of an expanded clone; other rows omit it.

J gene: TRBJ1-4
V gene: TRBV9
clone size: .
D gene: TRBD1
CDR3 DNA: TGTGCCAGCTCCGCCGGGACAGGTTCAACTAATGAAAAACTGTTTTTT
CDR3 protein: CASSAGTGSTNEKLFF

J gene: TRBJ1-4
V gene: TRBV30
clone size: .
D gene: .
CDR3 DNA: TGTGCCTGGAGTCTGGGTGCGGGTAATGAAAAACTGTTTTTT
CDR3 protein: CAWSLGAGNEKLFF

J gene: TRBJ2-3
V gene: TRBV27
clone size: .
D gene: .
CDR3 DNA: TGTGCCAGCAGTTTATTGGCGGGGTCAGATACGCAGTATTTT
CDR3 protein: CASSLLAGSDTQYF

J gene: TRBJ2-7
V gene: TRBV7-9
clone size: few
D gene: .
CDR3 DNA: TGTGCCAGCAGCTTAACCCTATCCTACGAGCAGTACTTC
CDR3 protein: CASSLTLSYEQYF

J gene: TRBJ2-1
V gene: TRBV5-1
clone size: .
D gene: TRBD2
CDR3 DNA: TGCGCCAGCAGCTTGTCGGGGGGGCCCTACAATGAGCAGTTCTTC
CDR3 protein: CASSLSGGPYNEQFF

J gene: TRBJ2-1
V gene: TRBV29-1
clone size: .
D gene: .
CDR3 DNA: TGCAGCGTTGAACGAGGACTGGGGGTGGGTGAGCAGTTCTTC
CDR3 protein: CSVERGLGVGEQFF

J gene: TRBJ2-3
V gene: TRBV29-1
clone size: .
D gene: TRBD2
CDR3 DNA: TGCAGCGTTGGTCTAGCGGGAATCGCAGATACGCAGTATTTT
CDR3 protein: CSVGLAGIADTQYF

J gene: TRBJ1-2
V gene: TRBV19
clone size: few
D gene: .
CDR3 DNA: TGTGCCAGTAATGGGAACTATGGCTACACCTTC
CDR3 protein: CASNGNYGYTF

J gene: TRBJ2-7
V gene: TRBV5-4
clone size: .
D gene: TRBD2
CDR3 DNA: TGTGCCAGCAGCCACGGGACTAGCGGGCCTTCCTACGAGCAGTACTTC
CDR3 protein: CASSHGTSGPSYEQYF

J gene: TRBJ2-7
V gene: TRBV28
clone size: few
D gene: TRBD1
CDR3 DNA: TGTGCCAGCAGTCCCGGACAGGGTAGCTCCTACGAGCAGTACTTC
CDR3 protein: CASSPGQGSSYEQYF

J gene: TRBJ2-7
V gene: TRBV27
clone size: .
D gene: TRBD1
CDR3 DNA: TGTGCCAGCAGTGCCGGGACAGGGTATTTCGAGCAGTACTTC
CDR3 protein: CASSAGTGYFEQYF

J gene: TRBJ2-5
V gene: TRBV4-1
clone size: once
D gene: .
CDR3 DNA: TGCGCCAGCAGCTTTCGACTAGGATGGACAGAGACCCAGTACTTC
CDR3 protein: CASSFRLGWTETQYF

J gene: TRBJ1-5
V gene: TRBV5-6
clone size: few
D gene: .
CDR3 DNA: TGTGCCAGCAGCTTGGATGGGCAGCCCCAGCATTTT
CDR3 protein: CASSLDGQPQHF

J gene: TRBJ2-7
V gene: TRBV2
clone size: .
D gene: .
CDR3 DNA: TGTGCCAGCAGTGAAGGGCCCGCAAGCTCCTACGAGCAGTACTTC
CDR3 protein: CASSEGPASSYEQYF

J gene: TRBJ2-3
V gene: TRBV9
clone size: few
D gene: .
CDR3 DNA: TGTGCCAGCAGCGCGTCCGGGCATGGCACAGATACGCAGTATTTT
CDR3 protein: CASSASGHGTDTQYF

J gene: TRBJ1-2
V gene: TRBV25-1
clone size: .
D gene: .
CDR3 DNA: TGTGCCAGCAGTGACAGCCCGGGGTACTATGGCTACACCTTC
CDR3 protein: CASSDSPGYYGYTF

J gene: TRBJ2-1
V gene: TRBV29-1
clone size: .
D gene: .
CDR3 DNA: TGCAGCGTTGAAGTGGTGGGGGCTAGTAATGAGCAGTTCTTC
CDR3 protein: CSVEVVGASNEQFF

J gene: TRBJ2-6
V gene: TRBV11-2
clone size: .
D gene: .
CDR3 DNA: TGTGCCAGCAGCTTACAACCCACCCTCTCTGGGGCCAACGTCCTGACTTTC
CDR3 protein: CASSLQPTLSGANVLTF

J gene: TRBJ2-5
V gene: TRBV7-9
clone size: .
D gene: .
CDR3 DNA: TGTGCCAGCAGCTCGACAGGAGGCCCTTCGGAGACCCAGTACTTC
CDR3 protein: CASSSTGGPSETQYF

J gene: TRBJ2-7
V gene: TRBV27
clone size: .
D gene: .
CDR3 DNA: TGTGCCAGCAGTTCATCCAGGGTGCCCCACGAGCAGTACTTC
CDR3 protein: CASSSSRVPHEQYF

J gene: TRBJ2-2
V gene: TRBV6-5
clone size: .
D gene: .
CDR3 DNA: TGTGCCAGCAGTTACAGGGCGTACACCGGGGAGCTGTTTTTT
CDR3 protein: CASSYRAYTGELFF

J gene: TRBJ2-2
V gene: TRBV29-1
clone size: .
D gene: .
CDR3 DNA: TGCAGCGTTGTGGCAGGGACCGGGGAGCTGTTTTTT
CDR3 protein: CSVVAGTGELFF

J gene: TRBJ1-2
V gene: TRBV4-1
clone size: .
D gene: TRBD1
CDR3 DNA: TGCGCCAGCAGCCAAGTGACAGGGGACTATGGCTACACCTTC
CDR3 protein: CASSQVTGDYGYTF

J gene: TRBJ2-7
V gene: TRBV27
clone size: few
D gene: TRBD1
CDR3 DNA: TGTGCCAGCAGCACAGGACAGGGTAACGAGCAGTACTTC
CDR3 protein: CASSTGQGNEQYF

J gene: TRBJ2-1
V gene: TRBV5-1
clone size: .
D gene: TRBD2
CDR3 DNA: TGCGCCAGCAGCTTGGTCCTAGCGGGATTCTTCGATGAGCAGTTCTTC
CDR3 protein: CASSLVLAGFFDEQFF

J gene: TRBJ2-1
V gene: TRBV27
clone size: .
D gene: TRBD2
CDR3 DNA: TGTGCCAGCAGTTTATCGGGGGGGTCCAATGAGCAGTTCTTC
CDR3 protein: CASSLSGGSNEQFF

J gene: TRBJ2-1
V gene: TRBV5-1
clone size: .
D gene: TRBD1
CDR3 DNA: TGCGCCACCCGGGACAGCGGTAATGAGCAGTTCTTC
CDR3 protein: CATRDSGNEQFF

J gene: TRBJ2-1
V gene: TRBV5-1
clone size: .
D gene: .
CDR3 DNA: TGCGCCAGCAGCTTGGCAGGTAGCAAGGATGAGCAGTTCTTC
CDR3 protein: CASSLAGSKDEQFF

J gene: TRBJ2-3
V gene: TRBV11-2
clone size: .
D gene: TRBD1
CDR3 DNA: TGTGCCAGCAGGACAGGGGGCTGGAGCACAGATACGCAGTATTTT
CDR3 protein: CASRTGGWSTDTQYF

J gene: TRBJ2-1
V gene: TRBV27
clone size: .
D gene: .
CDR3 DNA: TGTGCCAGCAGTCTACTAGGGCCGACCTATGAGCAGTTCTTC
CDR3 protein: CASSLLGPTYEQFF

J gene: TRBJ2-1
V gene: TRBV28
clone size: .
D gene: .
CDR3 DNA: TGTGCCAGCAGCACCGACGCTAGGATAGGCTACAATGAGCAGTTCTTC
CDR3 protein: CASSTDARIGYNEQFF

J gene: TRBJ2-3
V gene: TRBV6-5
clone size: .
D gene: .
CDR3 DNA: TGTGCCAGCAGTTACGGGTCCTCCACTAGCACAGATACGCAGTATTTT
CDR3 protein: CASSYGSSTSTDTQYF